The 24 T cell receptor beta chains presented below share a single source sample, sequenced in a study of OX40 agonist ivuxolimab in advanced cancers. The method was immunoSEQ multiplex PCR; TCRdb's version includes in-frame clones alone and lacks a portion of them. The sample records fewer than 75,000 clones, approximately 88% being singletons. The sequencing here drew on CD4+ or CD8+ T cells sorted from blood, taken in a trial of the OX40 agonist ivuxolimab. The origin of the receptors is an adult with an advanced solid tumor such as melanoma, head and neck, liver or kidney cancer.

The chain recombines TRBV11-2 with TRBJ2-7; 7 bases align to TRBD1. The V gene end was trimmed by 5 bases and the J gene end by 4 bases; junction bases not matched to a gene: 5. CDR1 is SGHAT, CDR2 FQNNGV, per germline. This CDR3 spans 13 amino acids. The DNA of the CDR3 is TGTGCCAGCAGCGTTAACAGGGGATACGAGCAGTACTTC. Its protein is CASSVNRGYEQYF.

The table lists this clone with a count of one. Here the CDR3 DNA reads TGCGCCAGCAGCTTTGTTGGGACTAGAGGAGAGACCCAGTACTTC. It is translated as CASSFVGTRGETQYF. The V call is TRBV5-1, the J call TRBJ2-5; 8 nucleotides line up with TRBD2. The germline gives CDR1 SGHRS, CDR2 YFSETQ. The trim removed 2 bases at V and 4 bases at J, leaving 7 bases unmatched. CDR3 length: 15 residues. The whole variable domain, remainder taken from reference TRBV5-1 and TRBJ2-5, is KAGVTQTPRYLIKTRGQQVTLSCSPISGHRSVSWYQQTPGQGLQFLFEYFSETQRNKGNFPGRFSGRQFSNSRSEMNVSTLELGDSALYLCASSFVGTRGETQYFGPGTRLLVL.

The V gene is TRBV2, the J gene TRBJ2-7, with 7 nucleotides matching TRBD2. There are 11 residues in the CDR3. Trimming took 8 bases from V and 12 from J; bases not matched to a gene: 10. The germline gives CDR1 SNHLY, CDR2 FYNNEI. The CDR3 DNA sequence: TGTGCCAGCGGAGGAGAGGCTAGCGGGTACTTC. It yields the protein CASGGEASGYF.

CDR3 nucleotide sequence: TGTGCCAGCAGCTTGGAGGGACTAGCGGGAGTTGAGCAGTTCTTC. It translates to CASSLEGLAGVEQFF. The chain has TRBV11-3 and TRBJ2-1, with 14 bases matching TRBD2. Trimming removed 3 bases from V and 9 bases from J; junction bases left unmatched: 4. The CDR3 is made up of 15 amino acids. CDR1 and CDR2 (germline): SGHNT, YENEEA.

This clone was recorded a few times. Here the CDR3 reads CASRPTRGEQYF. The CDR3 DNA sequence: TGTGCCAGCAGACCAACGAGGGGGGAGCAGTACTTC. The V call is TRBV11-2, the J call TRBJ2-7, with a possible D match to TRBD1 (6 bases). CDR3 length: 12 amino acids. Germline CDR1 SGHAT, CDR2 FQNNGV. Trimming removed 6 bases from V and 7 bases from J, with 13 bases in between. Filled out from reference TRBV11-2 and TRBJ2-7, the complete variable domain reads EAGVAQSPRYKIIEKRQSVAFWCNPISGHATLYWYQQILGQGPKLLIQFQNNGVVDDSQLPKDRFSAERLKGVDSTLKIQPAKLEDSAVYLCASRPTRGEQYFGPGTRLTVT.

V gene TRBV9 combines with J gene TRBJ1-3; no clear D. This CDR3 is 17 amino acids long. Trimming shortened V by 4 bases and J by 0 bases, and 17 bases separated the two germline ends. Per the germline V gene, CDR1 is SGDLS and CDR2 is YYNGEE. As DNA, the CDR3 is TGTGCCAGCAGCTCCCCGAGGGCCGAGACCTCTGGAAACACCATATATTTT. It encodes CASSSPRAETSGNTIYF.

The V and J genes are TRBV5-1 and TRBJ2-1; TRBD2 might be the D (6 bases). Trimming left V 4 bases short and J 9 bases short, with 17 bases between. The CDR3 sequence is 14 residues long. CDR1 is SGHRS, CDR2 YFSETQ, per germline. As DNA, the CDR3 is TGCGCCAGCAGCCCCGGGGGAGGAGCGAGTGAGCAGTTCTTC. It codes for CASSPGGGASEQFF. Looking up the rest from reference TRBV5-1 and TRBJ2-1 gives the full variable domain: KAGVTQTPRYLIKTRGQQVTLSCSPISGHRSVSWYQQTPGQGLQFLFEYFSETQRNKGNFPGRFSGRQFSNSRSEMNVSTLELGDSALYLCASSPGGGASEQFFGPGTRLTVL.

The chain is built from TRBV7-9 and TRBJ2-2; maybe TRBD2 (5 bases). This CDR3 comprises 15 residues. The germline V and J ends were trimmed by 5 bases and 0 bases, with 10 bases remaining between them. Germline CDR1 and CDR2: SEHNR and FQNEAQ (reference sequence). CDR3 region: CASSLGVANTGELFF. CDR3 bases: TGTGCCAGCAGCCTCGGGGTAGCGAACACCGGGGAGCTGTTTTTT. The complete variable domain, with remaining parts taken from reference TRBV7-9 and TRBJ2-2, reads DTGVSQNPRHKITKRGQNVTFRCDPISEHNRLYWYRQTLGQGPEFLTYFQNEAQLEKSRLLSDRFSAERPKGSFSTLEIQRTEQGDSAMYLCASSLGVANTGELFFGEGSRLTVL.

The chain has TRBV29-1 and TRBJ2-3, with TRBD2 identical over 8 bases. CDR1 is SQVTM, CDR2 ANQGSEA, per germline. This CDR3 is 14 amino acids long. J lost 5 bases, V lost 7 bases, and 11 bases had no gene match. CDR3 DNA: TGCAGCGCCCGAAGCGGGAGCTTTGGAGATACGCAGTATTTT. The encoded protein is CSARSGSFGDTQYF.

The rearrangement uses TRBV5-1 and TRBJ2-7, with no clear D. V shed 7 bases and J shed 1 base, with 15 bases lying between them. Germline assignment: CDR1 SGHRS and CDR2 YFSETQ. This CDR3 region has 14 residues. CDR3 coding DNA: TGCGCCAGCGCAGACAAAACCCCATCCTACGAGCAGTACTTC. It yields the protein CASADKTPSYEQYF.

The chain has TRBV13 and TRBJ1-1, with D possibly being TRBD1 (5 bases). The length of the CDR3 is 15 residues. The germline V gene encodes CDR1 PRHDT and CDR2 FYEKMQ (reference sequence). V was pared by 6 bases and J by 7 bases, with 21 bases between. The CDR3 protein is CASRLPNYDSLEAFF. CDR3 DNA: TGTGCCAGCAGACTACCGAATTACGACAGCCTTGAAGCTTTCTTT.

CDR3 nucleotides: TGTGCCAGCAGCCCCTCAGGACTAGCGGGAGCAAGAGAGCAGTTCTTC. Its protein is CASSPSGLAGAREQFF. The chain couples TRBV11-1 to TRBJ2-1; 13 bases agree with TRBD2. Germline CDR1 SGHAT, CDR2 FQDESV (reference sequence). This CDR3 has 16 amino acids. Trimming took 5 bases from V and 10 from J; bases not matched to a gene: 11.

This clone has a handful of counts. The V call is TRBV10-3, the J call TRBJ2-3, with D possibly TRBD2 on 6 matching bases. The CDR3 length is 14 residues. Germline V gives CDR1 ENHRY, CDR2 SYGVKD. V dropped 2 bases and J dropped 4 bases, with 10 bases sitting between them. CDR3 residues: CAISERGYADTQYF. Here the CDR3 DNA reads TGTGCCATCAGTGAGCGGGGGTACGCAGATACGCAGTATTTT.

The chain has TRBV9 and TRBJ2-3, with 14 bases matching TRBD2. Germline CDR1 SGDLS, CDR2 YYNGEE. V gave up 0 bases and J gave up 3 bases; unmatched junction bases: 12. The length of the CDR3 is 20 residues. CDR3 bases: TGTGCCAGCAGCGTAGCTTGGGGTGGGACTAGCGGGAGAATAACAGATACGCAGTATTTT. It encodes CASSVAWGGTSGRITDTQYF.

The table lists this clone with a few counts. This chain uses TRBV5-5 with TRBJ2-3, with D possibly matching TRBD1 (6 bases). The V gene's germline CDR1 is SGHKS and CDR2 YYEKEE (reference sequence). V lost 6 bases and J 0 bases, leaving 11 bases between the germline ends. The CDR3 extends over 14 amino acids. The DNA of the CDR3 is TGTGCCAGCAACACAGGGTATAGCACAGATACGCAGTATTTT. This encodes CASNTGYSTDTQYF.

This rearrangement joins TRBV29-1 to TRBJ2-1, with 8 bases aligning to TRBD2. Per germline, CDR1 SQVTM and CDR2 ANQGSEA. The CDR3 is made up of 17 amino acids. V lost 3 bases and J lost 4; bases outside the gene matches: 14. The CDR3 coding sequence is TGCAGCGTTGATTCTAAGGTGGGGCTAGCGGGTTACAATGAGCAGTTCTTC. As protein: CSVDSKVGLAGYNEQFF.

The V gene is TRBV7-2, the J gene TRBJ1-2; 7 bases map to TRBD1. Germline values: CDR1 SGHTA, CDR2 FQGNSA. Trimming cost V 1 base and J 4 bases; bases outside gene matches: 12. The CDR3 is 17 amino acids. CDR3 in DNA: TGTGCCAGCAGCTTAGTTGACAGGGCTACTCCATCCTATGGCTACACCTTC. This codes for CASSLVDRATPSYGYTF.

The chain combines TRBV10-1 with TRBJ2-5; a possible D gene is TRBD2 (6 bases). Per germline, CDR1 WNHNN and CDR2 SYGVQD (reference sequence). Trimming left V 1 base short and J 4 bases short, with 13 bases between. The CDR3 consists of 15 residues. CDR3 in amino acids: CASSEWVAARETQYF. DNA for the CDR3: TGCGCCAGCAGTGAGTGGGTAGCGGCCAGAGAGACCCAGTACTTC.

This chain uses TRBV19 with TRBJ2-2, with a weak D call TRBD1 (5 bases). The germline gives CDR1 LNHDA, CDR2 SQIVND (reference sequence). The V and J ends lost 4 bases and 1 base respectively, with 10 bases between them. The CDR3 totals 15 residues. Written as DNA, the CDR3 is TGTGCCAGTAGTAAATTCAGGGTGAACACCGGGGAGCTGTTTTTT. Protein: CASSKFRVNTGELFF.

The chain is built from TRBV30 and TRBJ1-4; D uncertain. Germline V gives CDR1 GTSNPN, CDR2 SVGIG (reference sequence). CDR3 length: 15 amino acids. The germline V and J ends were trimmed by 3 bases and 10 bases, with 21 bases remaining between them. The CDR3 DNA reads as TGTGCCTGGAGATTTGGTGTAGGGAAACCCGGAAAACTGTTTTTT. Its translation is CAWRFGVGKPGKLFF.

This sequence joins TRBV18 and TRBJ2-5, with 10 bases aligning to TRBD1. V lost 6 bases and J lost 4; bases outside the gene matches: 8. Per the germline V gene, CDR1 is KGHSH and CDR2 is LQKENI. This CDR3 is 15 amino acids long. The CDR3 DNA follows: TGTGCCAGCTCCCGACAGGGGGCTAGTGGAGAGACCCAGTACTTC. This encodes CASSRQGASGETQYF.

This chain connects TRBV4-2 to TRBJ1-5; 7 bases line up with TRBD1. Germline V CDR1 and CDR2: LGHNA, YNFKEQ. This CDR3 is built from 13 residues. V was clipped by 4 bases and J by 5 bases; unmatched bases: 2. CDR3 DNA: TGTGCCAGCAGCCGAACAGGGGATCAGCCCCAGCATTTT. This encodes CASSRTGDQPQHF.

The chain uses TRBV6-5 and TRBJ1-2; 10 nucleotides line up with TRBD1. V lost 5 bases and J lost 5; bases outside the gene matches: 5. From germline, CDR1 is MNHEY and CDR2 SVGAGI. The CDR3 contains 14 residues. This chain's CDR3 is CASSRTGGRYGYTF. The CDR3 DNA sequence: TGTGCCAGCAGTAGGACAGGGGGAAGATATGGCTACACCTTC.

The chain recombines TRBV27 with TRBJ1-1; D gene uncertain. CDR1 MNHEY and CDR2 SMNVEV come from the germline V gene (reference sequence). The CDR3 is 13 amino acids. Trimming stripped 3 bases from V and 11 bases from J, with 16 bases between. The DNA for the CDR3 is TGTGCCAGCAGTTTTTTTGGACTCGGAGGGGCTTTCTTT. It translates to CASSFFGLGGAFF.